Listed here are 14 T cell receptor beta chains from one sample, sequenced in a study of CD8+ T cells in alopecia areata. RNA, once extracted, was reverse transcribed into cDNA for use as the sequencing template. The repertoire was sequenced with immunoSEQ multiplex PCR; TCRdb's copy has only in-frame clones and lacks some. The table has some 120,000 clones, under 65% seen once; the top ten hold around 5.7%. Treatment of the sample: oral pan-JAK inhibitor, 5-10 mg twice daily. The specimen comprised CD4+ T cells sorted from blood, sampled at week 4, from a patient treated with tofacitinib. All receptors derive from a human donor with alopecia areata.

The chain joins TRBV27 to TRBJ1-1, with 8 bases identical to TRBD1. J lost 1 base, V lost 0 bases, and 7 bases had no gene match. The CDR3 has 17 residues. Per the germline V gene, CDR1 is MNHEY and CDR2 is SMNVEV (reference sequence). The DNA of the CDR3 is TGTGCCAGCAGTTTATCACCGATCCAGGGGGCGAACACTGAAGCTTTCTTT. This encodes CASSLSPIQGANTEAFF.

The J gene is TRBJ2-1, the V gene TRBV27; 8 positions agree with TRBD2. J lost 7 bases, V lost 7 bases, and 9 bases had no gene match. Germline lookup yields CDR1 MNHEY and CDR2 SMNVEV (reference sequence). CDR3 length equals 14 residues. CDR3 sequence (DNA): TGTGCCAGCAAGCCGGGAGGGCTCCTTAATGAGCAGTTCTTC. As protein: CASKPGGLLNEQFF.

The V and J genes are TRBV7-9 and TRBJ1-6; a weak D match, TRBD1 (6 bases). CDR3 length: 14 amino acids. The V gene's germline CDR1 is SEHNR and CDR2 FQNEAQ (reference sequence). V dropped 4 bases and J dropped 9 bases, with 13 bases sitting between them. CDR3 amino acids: CASSSGEGGSPLHF. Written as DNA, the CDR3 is TGTGCCAGCAGCTCAGGGGAAGGCGGTTCACCCCTCCACTTT.

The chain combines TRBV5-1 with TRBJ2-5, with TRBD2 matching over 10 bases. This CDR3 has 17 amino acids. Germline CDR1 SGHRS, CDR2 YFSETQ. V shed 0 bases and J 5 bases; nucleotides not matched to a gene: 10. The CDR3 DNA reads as TGCGCCAGCAGCTTGGCCAGCGGGAGGGCCATGCAGGAGACCCAGTACTTC. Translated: CASSLASGRAMQETQYF.

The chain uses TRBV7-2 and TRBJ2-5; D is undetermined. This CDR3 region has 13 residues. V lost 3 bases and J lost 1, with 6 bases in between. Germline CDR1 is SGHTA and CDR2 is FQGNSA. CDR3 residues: CASSFYSQETQYF. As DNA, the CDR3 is TGTGCCAGCAGCTTCTACAGCCAAGAGACCCAGTACTTC. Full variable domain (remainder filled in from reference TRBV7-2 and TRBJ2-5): GAGVSQSPSNKVTEKGKDVELRCDPISGHTALYWYRQSLGQGLEFLIYFQGNSAPDKSGLPSDRFSAERTGGSVSTLTIQRTQQEDSAVYLCASSFYSQETQYFGPGTRLLVL.

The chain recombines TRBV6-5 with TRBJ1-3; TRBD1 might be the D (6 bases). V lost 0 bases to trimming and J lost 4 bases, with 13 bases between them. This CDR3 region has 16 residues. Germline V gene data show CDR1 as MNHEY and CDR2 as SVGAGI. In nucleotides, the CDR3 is TGTGCCAGCAGTTACTCCACAGGGTTTGAAGGAAACACCATATATTTT. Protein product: CASSYSTGFEGNTIYF.

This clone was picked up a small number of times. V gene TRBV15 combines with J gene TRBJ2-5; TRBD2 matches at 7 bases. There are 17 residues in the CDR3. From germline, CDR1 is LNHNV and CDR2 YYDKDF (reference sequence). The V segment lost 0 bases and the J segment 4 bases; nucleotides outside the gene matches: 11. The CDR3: CATSRDFGGTKGETQYF. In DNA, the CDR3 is TGTGCCACCAGCAGAGATTTCGGGGGGACCAAGGGAGAGACCCAGTACTTC.

The CDR3 DNA sequence: TGTGCCAGCAGCTTAATGGGGATCCTACAAGAGACCCAGTACTTC. Amino acids: CASSLMGILQETQYF. The chain links TRBV7-2 to TRBJ2-5, with no clear D. This CDR3 contains 15 residues. CDR1 and CDR2 from the germline V gene are SGHTA and FQGNSA. Trimming left V 2 bases short and J 2 bases short, with 12 bases between.

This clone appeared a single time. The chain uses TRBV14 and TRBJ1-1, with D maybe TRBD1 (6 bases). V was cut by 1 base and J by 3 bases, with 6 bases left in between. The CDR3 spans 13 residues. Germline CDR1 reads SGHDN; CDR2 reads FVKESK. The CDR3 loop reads CASSQGTDTEAFF. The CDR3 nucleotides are TGTGCCAGCAGCCAAGGGACAGACACTGAAGCTTTCTTT.

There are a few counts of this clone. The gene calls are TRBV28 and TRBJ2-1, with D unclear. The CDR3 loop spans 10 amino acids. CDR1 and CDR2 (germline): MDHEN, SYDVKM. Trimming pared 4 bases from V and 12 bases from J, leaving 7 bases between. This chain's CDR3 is CASSSGLQFF. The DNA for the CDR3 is TGTGCCAGCAGTTCTGGTTTGCAGTTCTTC.

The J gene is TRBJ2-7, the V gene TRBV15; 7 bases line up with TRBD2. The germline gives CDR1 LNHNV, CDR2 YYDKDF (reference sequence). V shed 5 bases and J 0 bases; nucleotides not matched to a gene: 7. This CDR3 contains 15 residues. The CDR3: CATSGREQSSYEQYF. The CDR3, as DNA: TGTGCCACCAGCGGGAGGGAACAATCCTCCTACGAGCAGTACTTC.

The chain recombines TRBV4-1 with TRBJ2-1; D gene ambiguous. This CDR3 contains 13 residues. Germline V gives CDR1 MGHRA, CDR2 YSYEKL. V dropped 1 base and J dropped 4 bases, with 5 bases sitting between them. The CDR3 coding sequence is TGCGCCAGCAGCCAAGTAAGTTACAATGAGCAGTTCTTC. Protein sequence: CASSQVSYNEQFF.

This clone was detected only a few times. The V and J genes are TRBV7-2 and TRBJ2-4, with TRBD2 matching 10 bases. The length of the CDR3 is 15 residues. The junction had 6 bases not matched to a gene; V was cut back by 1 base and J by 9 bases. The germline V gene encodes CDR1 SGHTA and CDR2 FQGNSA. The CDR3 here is CASSLDSGRHGIQYF. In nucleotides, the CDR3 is TGTGCCAGCAGCTTAGATAGCGGGAGGCACGGCATTCAGTACTTC. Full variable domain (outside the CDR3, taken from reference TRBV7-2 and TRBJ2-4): GAGVSQSPSNKVTEKGKDVELRCDPISGHTALYWYRQSLGQGLEFLIYFQGNSAPDKSGLPSDRFSAERTGGSVSTLTIQRTQQEDSAVYLCASSLDSGRHGIQYFGAGTRLSVL.

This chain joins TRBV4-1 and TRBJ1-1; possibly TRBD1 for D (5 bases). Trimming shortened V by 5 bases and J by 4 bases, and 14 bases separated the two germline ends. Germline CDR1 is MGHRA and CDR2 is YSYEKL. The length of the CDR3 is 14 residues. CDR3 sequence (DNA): TGCGCCAGCAGCTACCCCGGGGCCACCACTGAAGCTTTCTTT. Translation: CASSYPGATTEAFF.